This T cell receptor beta chain came from a study of cytomegalovirus exposure and HLA in healthy donors. Study findings and constraints: Researchers reported from a later analysis that most CMV-associated TCR beta chains appeared HLA-restricted. In a later analysis, parvovirus B19, influenza, CMV and Epstein-Barr virus appeared linked to several top co-occurrence clusters.

A remark on this clone: As yet, its antigen is unknown.

In the PCR, 60 Vbeta and 13 Jbeta primers were used. Assay: immunoSEQ multiplex PCR; the TCRdb copy retains only in-frame clones and omits some. There are roughly 150,000 clones in the sample; around 82% occur only once, and more than 6.5% lies in the top ten. The origin of this receptor is a woman aged 50 to 60 in good health and CMV-seropositive. Sequencing was performed on PBMCs.

DNA for the CDR3: TGTGCCAGCAGCCAACCGGGACAGCCTAAATCCTACGAGCAGTACTTC. Its protein product is CASSQPGQPKSYEQYF. The gene calls are TRBV28 and TRBJ2-7, with 7 bases matching TRBD1. Germline V gene lookup returns CDR1 MDHEN and CDR2 SYDVKM. The CDR3 runs to 16 residues. V lost 6 bases, J lost 1 base, and 12 bases stayed unmatched.